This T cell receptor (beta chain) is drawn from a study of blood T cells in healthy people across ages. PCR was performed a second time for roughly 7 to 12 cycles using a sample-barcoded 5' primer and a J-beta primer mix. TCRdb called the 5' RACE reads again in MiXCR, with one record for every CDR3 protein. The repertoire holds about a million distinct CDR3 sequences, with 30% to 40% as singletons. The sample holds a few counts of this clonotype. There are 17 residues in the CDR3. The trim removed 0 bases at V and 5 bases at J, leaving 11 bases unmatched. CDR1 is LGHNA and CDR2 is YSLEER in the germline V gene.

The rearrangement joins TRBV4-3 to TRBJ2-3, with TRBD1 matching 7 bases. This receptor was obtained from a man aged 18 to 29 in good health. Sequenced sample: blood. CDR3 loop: CASSQESLGGAVDTQYF. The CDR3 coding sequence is TGCGCCAGCAGCCAAGAATCTTTAGGGGGCGCGGTAGATACGCAGTATTTT.